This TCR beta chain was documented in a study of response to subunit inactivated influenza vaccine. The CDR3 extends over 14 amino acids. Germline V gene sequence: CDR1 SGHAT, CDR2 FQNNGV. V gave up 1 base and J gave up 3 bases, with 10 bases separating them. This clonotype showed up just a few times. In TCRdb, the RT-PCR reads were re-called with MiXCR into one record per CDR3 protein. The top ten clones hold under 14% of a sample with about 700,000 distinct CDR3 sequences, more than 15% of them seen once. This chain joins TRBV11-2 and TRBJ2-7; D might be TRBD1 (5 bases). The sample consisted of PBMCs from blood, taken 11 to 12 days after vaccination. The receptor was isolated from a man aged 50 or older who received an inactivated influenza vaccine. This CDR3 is CASSLGQTLYEQYF. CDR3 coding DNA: TGTGCCAGCAGCTTAGGACAGACCCTCTACGAGCAGTACTTC.